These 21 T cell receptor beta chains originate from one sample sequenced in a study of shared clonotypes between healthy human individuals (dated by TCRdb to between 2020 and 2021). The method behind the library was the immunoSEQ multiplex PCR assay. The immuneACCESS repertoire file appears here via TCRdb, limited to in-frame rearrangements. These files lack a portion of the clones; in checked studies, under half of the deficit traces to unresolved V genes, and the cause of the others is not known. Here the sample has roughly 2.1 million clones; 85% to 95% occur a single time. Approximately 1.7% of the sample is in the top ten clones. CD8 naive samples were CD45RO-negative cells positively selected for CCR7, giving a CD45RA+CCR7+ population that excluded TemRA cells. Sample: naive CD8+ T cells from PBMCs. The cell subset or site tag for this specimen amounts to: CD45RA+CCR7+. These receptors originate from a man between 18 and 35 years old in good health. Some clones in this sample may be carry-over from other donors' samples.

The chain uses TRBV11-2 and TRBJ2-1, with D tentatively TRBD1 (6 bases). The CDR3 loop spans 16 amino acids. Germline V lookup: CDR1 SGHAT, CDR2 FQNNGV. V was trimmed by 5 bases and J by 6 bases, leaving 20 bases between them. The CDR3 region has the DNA TGTGCCAGCAGCGCACAGGGATTATGGGCGGTCAATGAGCAGTTCTTC. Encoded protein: CASSAQGLWAVNEQFF. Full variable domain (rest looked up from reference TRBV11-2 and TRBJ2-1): EAGVAQSPRYKIIEKRQSVAFWCNPISGHATLYWYQQILGQGPKLLIQFQNNGVVDDSQLPKDRFSAERLKGVDSTLKIQPAKLEDSAVYLCASSAQGLWAVNEQFFGPGTRLTVL.

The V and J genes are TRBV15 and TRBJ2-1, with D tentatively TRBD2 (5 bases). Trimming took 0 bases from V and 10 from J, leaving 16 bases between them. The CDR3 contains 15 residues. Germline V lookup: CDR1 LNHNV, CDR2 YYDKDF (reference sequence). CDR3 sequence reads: CATSRDGRVGVEQFF. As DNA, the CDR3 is TGTGCCACCAGCAGAGATGGGCGGGTAGGTGTGGAGCAGTTCTTC.

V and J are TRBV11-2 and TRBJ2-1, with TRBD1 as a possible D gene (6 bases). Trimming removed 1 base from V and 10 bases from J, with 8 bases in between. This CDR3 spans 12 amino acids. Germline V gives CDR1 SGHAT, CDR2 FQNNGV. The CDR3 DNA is TGTGCCAGCAGCTTAGCGGGGACAGAGCAGTTCTTC. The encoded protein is CASSLAGTEQFF.

This CDR3 is CASSYSLSHSGNTIYF. The CDR3 coding sequence is TGTGCCAGCAGTTACTCGTTGTCCCACTCTGGAAACACCATATATTTT. The V and J genes are TRBV6-5 and TRBJ1-3; D gene uncertain. Trimming cost V 0 bases and J 0 bases, with 9 bases left between them. Germline CDR1 is MNHEY and CDR2 is SVGAGI. This CDR3 is 16 amino acids long.

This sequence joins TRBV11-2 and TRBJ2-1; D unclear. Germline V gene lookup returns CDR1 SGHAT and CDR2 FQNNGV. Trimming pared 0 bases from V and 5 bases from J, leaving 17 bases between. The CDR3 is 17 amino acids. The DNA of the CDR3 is TGTGCCAGCAGCTTAGATCTGGGAAGCGACTCTCACAATGAGCAGTTCTTC. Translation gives CASSLDLGSDSHNEQFF.

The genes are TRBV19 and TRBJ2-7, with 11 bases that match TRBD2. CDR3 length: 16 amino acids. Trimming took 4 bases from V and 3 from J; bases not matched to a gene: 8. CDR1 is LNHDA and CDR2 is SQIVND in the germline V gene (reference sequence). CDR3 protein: CASSTPASGGFYEQYF. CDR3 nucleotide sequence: TGTGCCAGTAGTACCCCGGCTAGCGGGGGGTTCTACGAGCAGTACTTC.

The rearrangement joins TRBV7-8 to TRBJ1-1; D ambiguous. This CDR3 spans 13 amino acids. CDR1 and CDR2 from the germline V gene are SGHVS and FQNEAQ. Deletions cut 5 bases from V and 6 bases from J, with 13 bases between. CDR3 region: CASSPEIGAEAFF. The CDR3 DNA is TGTGCCAGCAGCCCGGAGATTGGCGCTGAAGCTTTCTTT.

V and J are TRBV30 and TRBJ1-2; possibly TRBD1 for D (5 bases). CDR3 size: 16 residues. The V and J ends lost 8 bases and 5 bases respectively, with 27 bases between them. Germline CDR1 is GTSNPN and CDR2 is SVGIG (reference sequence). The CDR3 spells CAGLGLGGFEKYGYTF. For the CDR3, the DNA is TGTGCCGGGTTGGGCCTCGGGGGATTTGAGAAATATGGCTACACCTTC.

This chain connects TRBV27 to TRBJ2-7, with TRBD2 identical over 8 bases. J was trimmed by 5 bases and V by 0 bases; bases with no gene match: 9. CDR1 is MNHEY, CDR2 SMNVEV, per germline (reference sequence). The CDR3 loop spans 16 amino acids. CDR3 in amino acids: CASSLSGREELNEQYF. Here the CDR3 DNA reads TGTGCCAGCAGTTTATCGGGGCGGGAGGAATTGAACGAGCAGTACTTC.

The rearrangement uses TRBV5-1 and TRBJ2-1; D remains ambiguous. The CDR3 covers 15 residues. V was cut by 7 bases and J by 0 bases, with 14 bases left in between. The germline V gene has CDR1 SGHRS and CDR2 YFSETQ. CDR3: CASSRRADSYNEQFF. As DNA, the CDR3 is TGCGCCAGCTCCCGCCGGGCAGACTCCTACAATGAGCAGTTCTTC.

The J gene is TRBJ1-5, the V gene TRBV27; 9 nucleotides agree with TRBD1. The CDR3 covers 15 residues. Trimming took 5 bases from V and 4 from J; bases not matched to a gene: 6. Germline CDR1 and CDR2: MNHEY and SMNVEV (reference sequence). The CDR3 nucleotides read TGTGCCAGCAGTCCCGTACAGGGGGCGAATCAGCCCCAGCATTTT. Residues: CASSPVQGANQPQHF.

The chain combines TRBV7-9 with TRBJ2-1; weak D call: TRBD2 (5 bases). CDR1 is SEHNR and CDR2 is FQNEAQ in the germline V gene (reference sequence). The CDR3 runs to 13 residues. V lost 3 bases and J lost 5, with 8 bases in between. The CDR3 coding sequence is TGTGCCAGCAGCTTGAAGAGGGACAATGAGCAGTTCTTC. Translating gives CASSLKRDNEQFF.

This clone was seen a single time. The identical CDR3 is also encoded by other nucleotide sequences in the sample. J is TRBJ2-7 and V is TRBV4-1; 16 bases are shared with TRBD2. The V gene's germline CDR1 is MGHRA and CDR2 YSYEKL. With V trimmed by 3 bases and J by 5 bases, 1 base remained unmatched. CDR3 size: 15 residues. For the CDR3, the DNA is TGCGCCAGCAGCCAGGGACTAGCGGGAGGGGACGAGCAGTACTTC. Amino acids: CASSQGLAGGDEQYF.

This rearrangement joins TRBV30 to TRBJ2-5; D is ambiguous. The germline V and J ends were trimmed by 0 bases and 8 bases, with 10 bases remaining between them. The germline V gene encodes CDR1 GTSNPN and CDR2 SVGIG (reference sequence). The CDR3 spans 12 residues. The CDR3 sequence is CAWSVKEITQYF. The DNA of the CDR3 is TGTGCCTGGAGTGTGAAGGAGATTACCCAGTACTTC. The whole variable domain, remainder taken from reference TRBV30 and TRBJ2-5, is SQTIHQWPATLVQPVGSPLSLECTVEGTSNPNLYWYRQAAGRGLQLLFYSVGIGQISSEVPQNLSASRPQDRQFILSSKKLLLSDSGFYLCAWSVKEITQYFGPGTRLLVL.

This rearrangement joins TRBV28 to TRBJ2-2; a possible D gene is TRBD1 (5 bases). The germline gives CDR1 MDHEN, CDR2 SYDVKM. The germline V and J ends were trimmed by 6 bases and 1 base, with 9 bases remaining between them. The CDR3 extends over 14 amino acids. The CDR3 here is CASRWQGNTGELFF. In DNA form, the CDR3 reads TGTGCCAGCAGATGGCAGGGGAACACCGGGGAGCTGTTTTTT.

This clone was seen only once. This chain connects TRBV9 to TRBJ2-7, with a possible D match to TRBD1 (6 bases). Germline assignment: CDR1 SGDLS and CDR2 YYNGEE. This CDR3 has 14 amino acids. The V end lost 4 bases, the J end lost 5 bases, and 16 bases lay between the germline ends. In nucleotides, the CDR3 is TGTGCCAGCAGCCCGACTGGGGGCTCGGACGAGCAGTACTTC. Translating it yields CASSPTGGSDEQYF.

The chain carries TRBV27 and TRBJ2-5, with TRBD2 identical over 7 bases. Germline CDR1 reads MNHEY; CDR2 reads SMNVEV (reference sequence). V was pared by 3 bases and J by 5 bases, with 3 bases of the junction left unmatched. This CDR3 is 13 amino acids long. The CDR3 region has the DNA TGTGCCAGCAGTTTGAAGGGAGGGGAGACCCAGTACTTC. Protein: CASSLKGGETQYF.

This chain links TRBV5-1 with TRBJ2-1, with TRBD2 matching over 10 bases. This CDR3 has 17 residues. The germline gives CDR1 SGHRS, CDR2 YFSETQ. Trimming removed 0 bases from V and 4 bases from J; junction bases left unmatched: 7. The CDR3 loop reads CASSLEASGSFYNEQFF. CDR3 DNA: TGCGCCAGCAGCTTGGAGGCTAGCGGGAGTTTTTACAATGAGCAGTTCTTC.

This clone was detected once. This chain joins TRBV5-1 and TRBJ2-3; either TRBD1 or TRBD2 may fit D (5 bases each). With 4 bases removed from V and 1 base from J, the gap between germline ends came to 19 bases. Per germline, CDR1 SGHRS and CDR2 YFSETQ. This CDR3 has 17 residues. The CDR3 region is CASSPGTDILGTDTQYF. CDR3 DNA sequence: TGCGCCAGCAGCCCCGGGACGGACATCTTAGGCACAGATACGCAGTATTTT. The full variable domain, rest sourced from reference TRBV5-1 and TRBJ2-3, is KAGVTQTPRYLIKTRGQQVTLSCSPISGHRSVSWYQQTPGQGLQFLFEYFSETQRNKGNFPGRFSGRQFSNSRSEMNVSTLELGDSALYLCASSPGTDILGTDTQYFGPGTRLTVL.

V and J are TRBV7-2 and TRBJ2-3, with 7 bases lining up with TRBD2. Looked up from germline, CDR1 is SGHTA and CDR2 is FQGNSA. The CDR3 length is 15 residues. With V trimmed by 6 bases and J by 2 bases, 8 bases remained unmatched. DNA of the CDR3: TGTGCCAGCAGTTCCGTAGCGGGCCCCACAGATACGCAGTATTTT. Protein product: CASSSVAGPTDTQYF.

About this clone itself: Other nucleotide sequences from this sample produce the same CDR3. CDR3 residues: CASSQVSGPSYEQYF. The CDR3 nucleotides are TGCGCCAGCAGCCAAGTTTCGGGCCCCTCCTACGAGCAGTACTTC. This chain joins TRBV4-1 and TRBJ2-7; D call uncertain. V lost 1 base and J 0 bases, leaving 10 bases between the germline ends. Germline CDR1 reads MGHRA; CDR2 reads YSYEKL. This CDR3 spans 15 amino acids.